This entry lists 18 T cell receptor beta chains sequenced from one sample in a study of T cell responses to AZD1222 COVID-19 vaccine. Only in-frame clones appear in the TCRdb table, and some are missing; sequencing was by immunoSEQ multiplex PCR. The sample includes 70,000 to 95,000 clones, 70% to 90% of them seen just once. Sample: peripheral blood, taken on day 0 of AZD1222 vaccination. The source of these receptors is an adult in good health.

The rearrangement joins TRBV30 to TRBJ1-4, with TRBD1 identical over 7 bases. CDR3 length: 13 amino acids. Germline V CDR1 and CDR2: GTSNPN, SVGIG (reference sequence). Trimming took 1 base from V and 13 from J; bases not matched to a gene: 9. This CDR3 is CAWSGLQGLGLFF. As DNA, the CDR3 is TGTGCCTGGAGTGGTTTACAGGGGTTGGGACTGTTTTTT.

This chain links TRBV18 with TRBJ1-2; unclear D gene. V lost 3 bases, J lost 8 bases, and 16 bases lay in between. The germline gives CDR1 KGHSH, CDR2 LQKENI. The CDR3 runs 14 residues. Written as DNA, the CDR3 is TGTGCCAGCTCACCTGAGAGTTTGGCGCGGGGCTACACCTTC. This translates into CASSPESLARGYTF.

This chain links TRBV7-2 with TRBJ1-3, with D unresolved. V gave up 3 bases and J gave up 7 bases, with 4 bases separating them. Germline V CDR1 and CDR2: SGHTA, FQGNSA. The length of the CDR3 is 11 residues. CDR3 in amino acids: CASSLLNTIYF. The CDR3 nucleotides read TGTGCCAGCAGCTTGCTGAACACCATATATTTT.

The rearrangement uses TRBV7-9 and TRBJ2-3; D not certain. The CDR3 loop spans 15 amino acids. Trimming removed 1 base from V and 6 bases from J, with 14 bases in between. Germline assignment: CDR1 SEHNR and CDR2 FQNEAQ (reference sequence). The CDR3 protein is CASSLESPGSDTQYF. CDR3 nucleotides: TGTGCCAGCAGCTTAGAGTCTCCAGGCTCGGATACGCAGTATTTT.

This chain links TRBV5-1 with TRBJ2-2; D is unclear. CDR1 is SGHRS, CDR2 YFSETQ, per germline. CDR3 size: 14 residues. V was cut by 0 bases and J by 5 bases, with 8 bases left in between. The DNA of the CDR3 is TGCGCCAGCAGCTTGGTTCTGGGAACCGGGGAGCTGTTTTTT. It yields the protein CASSLVLGTGELFF. Full variable domain (missing parts from reference TRBV5-1 and TRBJ2-2): KAGVTQTPRYLIKTRGQQVTLSCSPISGHRSVSWYQQTPGQGLQFLFEYFSETQRNKGNFPGRFSGRQFSNSRSEMNVSTLELGDSALYLCASSLVLGTGELFFGEGSRLTVL.

CDR3 protein: CASSLDRGSSPLHF. The CDR3 DNA sequence: TGTGCCAGCAGCTTAGACAGGGGAAGTTCACCCCTCCACTTT. V and J are TRBV5-4 and TRBJ1-6; 8 bases align to TRBD1. V lost 2 bases and J lost 9; bases outside the gene matches: 4. The CDR3 length is 14 residues. Germline CDR1 and CDR2: SGHNT and YYREEE (reference sequence).

V and J are TRBV18 and TRBJ1-4; weak D call: TRBD1 (6 bases). Trimming shortened V by 6 bases and J by 8 bases, and 19 bases separated the two germline ends. The germline V gene has CDR1 KGHSH and CDR2 LQKENI. CDR3 size: 15 residues. The CDR3 reads CASSQGGQGQEKLFF. The CDR3 bases are TGTGCCAGCTCGCAAGGGGGGCAGGGGCAAGAAAAACTGTTTTTT. The variable domain in full, completed from reference TRBV18 and TRBJ1-4, reads NAGVMQNPRHLVRRRGQEARLRCSPMKGHSHVYWYRQLPEEGLKFMVYLQKENIIDESGMPKERFSAEFPKEGPSILRIQQVVRGDSAAYFCASSQGGQGQEKLFFGSGTQLSVL.

This chain joins TRBV6-5 and TRBJ1-2, with a possible D match to TRBD1 (6 bases). Trimming pared 0 bases from V and 6 bases from J, leaving 8 bases between. Germline V gene data show CDR1 as MNHEY and CDR2 as SVGAGI. This CDR3 region has 13 residues. This CDR3 is CASSYSRGDGYTF. CDR3 DNA sequence: TGTGCCAGCAGTTACTCGAGGGGGGATGGCTACACCTTC.

CDR3 in amino acids: CASKMSGLREQYF. The CDR3, as DNA: TGTGCCAGCAAAATGTCTGGGTTGCGCGAGCAGTACTTC. The V and J genes are TRBV6-5 and TRBJ2-7; no clear D gene. Trimming removed 7 bases from V and 6 bases from J, with 16 bases in between. The CDR3 runs 13 residues. The germline V gene has CDR1 MNHEY and CDR2 SVGAGI.

The gene calls are TRBV28 and TRBJ1-5, with D tentatively TRBD1 (5 bases). CDR1 and CDR2 (germline): MDHEN, SYDVKM. Trimming left V 5 bases short and J 7 bases short, with 15 bases between. This CDR3 region has 14 residues. The DNA for the CDR3 is TGTGCCAGCAGTCCCCTGGGACCGACACAGCCCCAGCATTTT. Translated: CASSPLGPTQPQHF.

The rearrangement uses TRBV29-1 and TRBJ1-1, with D unclear. Germline lookup yields CDR1 SQVTM and CDR2 ANQGSEA. The CDR3 has 11 amino acids. V was clipped by 4 bases and J by 10 bases, with 13 bases between them. The CDR3 DNA is TGCAGCGTTGGCGAGGGTTATTCAGCTTTCTTT. Its protein product is CSVGEGYSAFF.

A single count supports this clone. The CDR3 DNA reads as TGTGCCAGCAGCCAAATCATCTCTGGAAACACCATATATTTT. This encodes CASSQIISGNTIYF. The chain links TRBV3-1 (or the pseudogene TRBV3-2) to TRBJ1-3, with D unresolved. There are 14 residues in the CDR3. Germline CDR1 is LGHDT and CDR2 is YNNKEL (reference sequence). The V end lost 2 bases, the J end lost 0 bases, and 5 bases lay between the germline ends.

This chain joins TRBV7-7 and TRBJ2-7; 8 nucleotides align to TRBD2. V was clipped by 1 base and J by 5 bases; unmatched bases: 4. Germline loops: CDR1 SSHAT, CDR2 FNYEAQ (reference sequence). The CDR3 is 14 residues long. CDR3: CASSLGLAGDEQYF. Written as DNA, the CDR3 is TGTGCCAGCAGCTTAGGCCTAGCGGGTGACGAGCAGTACTTC.

The CDR3 is CASSPRGGGSYEQYF. Written as DNA, the CDR3 is TGTGCCAGCAGCCCCCGGGGAGGAGGCTCCTACGAGCAGTACTTC. The chain recombines TRBV3-1 (or the pseudogene TRBV3-2) with TRBJ2-7; TRBD2 is a possible D gene (6 bases). The germline V gene has CDR1 LGHDT and CDR2 YNNKEL (reference sequence). The germline V and J ends were trimmed by 4 bases and 0 bases, with 13 bases remaining between them. The CDR3 sequence is 15 residues long.

This clone was counted a few times. The rearrangement joins TRBV7-2 to TRBJ1-2; the D gene is possibly TRBD1 (5 bases). Germline V gene data show CDR1 as SGHTA and CDR2 as FQGNSA. V was pared by 5 bases and J by 5 bases, with 12 bases between. The length of the CDR3 is 13 residues. The CDR3 loop is CASSAGREYGYTF. Written as DNA, the CDR3 is TGTGCCAGCAGCGCGGGACGGGAATATGGCTACACCTTC.

V is TRBV14 and J is TRBJ2-5; D unresolved. Trimming cost V 1 base and J 5 bases, with 11 bases left between them. The CDR3 consists of 14 residues. Germline loops: CDR1 SGHDN, CDR2 FVKESK. As DNA, the CDR3 is TGTGCCAGCAGCCAAGCCAGGTTGCGGGAGACCCAGTACTTC. Amino acid sequence: CASSQARLRETQYF.

The rearrangement links TRBV30 to TRBJ1-1; D perhaps matches TRBD1 (5 bases). CDR1 is GTSNPN, CDR2 SVGIG, per germline (reference sequence). V lost 7 bases and J lost 5, with 17 bases in between. The CDR3 sequence is 13 residues long. The CDR3 region has the DNA TGTGCCTCGGCCACGGGGGGAAAAACTGAAGCTTTCTTT. It is translated as CASATGGKTEAFF.

The sample holds one count of this clone. The chain links TRBV6-1 to TRBJ1-1; the D gene is possibly TRBD1 (5 bases). V was clipped by 3 bases and J by 4 bases, with 12 bases between them. The length of the CDR3 is 14 residues. Germline lookup yields CDR1 MNHNS and CDR2 SASEGT. CDR3 nucleotide sequence: TGTGCCAGCAGTGAGAGGGGTAAGGGCACTGAAGCTTTCTTT. It codes for CASSERGKGTEAFF.